The next 31 T cell receptor beta chains were all read from a single sample in a study of technical replicates of blood from several donors. TCRdb's table, derived via immunoSEQ multiplex PCR, lists solely in-frame clones and lacks some. Of some 60,000 clones in the sample, 80% to 90% are singletons; the top ten hold around 5.2%. The sample was PBMCs. Receptor source: a human donor in good health. Some clones in this sample may be carry-over from other donors' samples.

V is TRBV19 and J is TRBJ1-5; possible D gene TRBD1, 5 bases. The CDR3 sequence is 17 residues long. Germline V gene lookup returns CDR1 LNHDA and CDR2 SQIVND (reference sequence). V was clipped by 6 bases and J by 5 bases, with 23 bases between them. The CDR3 DNA reads TGTGCCAGTAGGCCAACCCTCTACGGGGGGAGAGATCAGCCCCAGCATTTT. This translates into CASRPTLYGGRDQPQHF.

In this sample, this clone turned up a few times. The chain joins TRBV5-6 to TRBJ2-7, with D unclear. V lost 5 bases, J lost 4 bases, and 10 bases lay in between. Germline V gene data show CDR1 as SGHDT and CDR2 as YYEEEE. CDR3 length: 12 amino acids. In nucleotides, the CDR3 is TGTGCCAGCAGTACAGAGCCGTACGAGCAGTACTTC. Its translation is CASSTEPYEQYF.

The gene calls are TRBV2 and TRBJ1-5; tentative D call: TRBD1 (6 bases). Germline V gene data show CDR1 as SNHLY and CDR2 as FYNNEI. CDR3 length: 14 residues. The V gene lost 1 base and the J gene lost 7 bases, with 11 bases spanning the gap. The CDR3 region has the DNA TGTGCCAGCAGTGAAGGCAGGGGCCAGCAGCCCCAGCATTTT. Translation: CASSEGRGQQPQHF.

V usage is TRBV14 and J usage is TRBJ2-7, with 7 bases matching TRBD2. The CDR3 covers 15 residues. V shed 4 bases and J 6 bases; nucleotides not matched to a gene: 12. CDR1 and CDR2 (germline): SGHDN, FVKESK. CDR3 sequence (DNA): TGTGCCAGCAGCCCCCCGGGGGGAACCCCCTCCGAGCAGTACTTC. Its translation: CASSPPGGTPSEQYF.

The J gene is TRBJ2-3, the V gene TRBV4-2; 8 bases align to TRBD2. In germline, CDR1 is LGHNA, CDR2 YNFKEQ. The CDR3 is 17 residues long. J gave up 5 bases and V 0 bases, and 10 bases lay outside the gene matches. This CDR3 reads CASSQDLSRGGRDTQYF. The CDR3 region has the DNA TGTGCCAGCAGCCAAGATCTTTCGCGCGGGGGGCGAGATACGCAGTATTTT.

Comment on this clone: Other DNA sequences in this sample translate to the same CDR3. This rearrangement joins TRBV7-8 to TRBJ1-5; 10 nucleotides align to TRBD1. J lost 5 bases, V lost 8 bases, and 0 bases had no gene match. The CDR3 contains 12 residues. Germline values: CDR1 SGHVS, CDR2 FQNEAQ. In DNA form, the CDR3 reads TGTGCCAGCGGGACAGGGGATCAGCCCCAGCATTTT. Translation: CASGTGDQPQHF.

The J gene is TRBJ2-1, the V gene TRBV6-1; D unresolved. The ends were cut back, 3 bases at V and 12 bases at J, with 15 bases in the middle. The CDR3 contains 13 residues. The germline CDR1 and CDR2 sequences are MNHNS and SASEGT. The CDR3 loop is CASSDPSLVGQFF. In DNA, the CDR3 is TGTGCCAGCAGTGATCCGTCCCTAGTGGGGCAGTTCTTC.

The CDR3 bases are TGTGCCAGCAGCGTACCCACTAGCGGGGTATTCCACGTCCTGACTTTC. Translating it yields CASSVPTSGVFHVLTF. The chain links TRBV5-4 to TRBJ2-6, with 10 bases aligning to TRBD2. The CDR3 is 16 amino acids. V was clipped by 4 bases and J by 11 bases; unmatched bases: 12. Germline CDR1 SGHNT, CDR2 YYREEE (reference sequence).

This chain uses TRBV30 with TRBJ2-2; the D is unclear. V lost 5 bases and J 1 base, leaving 8 bases between the germline ends. Looked up from germline, CDR1 is GTSNPN and CDR2 is SVGIG (reference sequence). This CDR3 has 13 residues. The chain's CDR3 is CAWRHGNTGELFF. In nucleotides, the CDR3 is TGTGCCTGGCGTCACGGGAACACCGGGGAGCTGTTTTTT.

J is TRBJ2-5 and V is TRBV7-2; the D gene is possibly TRBD2 (6 bases). Trimming took off 5 bases at V and 4 bases at J, with 14 bases between the two ends. This CDR3 is 14 amino acids long. Germline V gene data show CDR1 as SGHTA and CDR2 as FQGNSA. CDR3 protein: CASSRGGSIETQYF. The CDR3 DNA sequence: TGTGCCAGCAGCCGGGGAGGATCCATAGAGACCCAGTACTTC. The whole variable domain, remainder taken from reference TRBV7-2 and TRBJ2-5, is GAGVSQSPSNKVTEKGKDVELRCDPISGHTALYWYRQSLGQGLEFLIYFQGNSAPDKSGLPSDRFSAERTGGSVSTLTIQRTQQEDSAVYLCASSRGGSIETQYFGPGTRLLVL.

This clone was recorded once. The V and J genes are TRBV18 and TRBJ1-3; D might be TRBD1 (6 bases). From germline, CDR1 is KGHSH and CDR2 LQKENI. The CDR3 has 16 residues. V lost 6 bases, J lost 0 bases, and 15 bases lay in between. The CDR3, as DNA: TGTGCCAGCTCCCTTGGACAGCCTAACTCTGGAAACACCATATATTTT. As protein: CASSLGQPNSGNTIYF. Combining the CDR3 with reference TRBV18 and TRBJ1-3 gives the whole variable domain NAGVMQNPRHLVRRRGQEARLRCSPMKGHSHVYWYRQLPEEGLKFMVYLQKENIIDESGMPKERFSAEFPKEGPSILRIQQVVRGDSAAYFCASSLGQPNSGNTIYFGEGSWLTVV.

This chain joins TRBV2 and TRBJ1-6; TRBD1 matches 7 bases. The CDR3 length is 15 residues. Germline trimming cut 6 bases from V and 4 bases from J; bases unmatched to any gene: 6. CDR1 SNHLY and CDR2 FYNNEI come from the germline V gene. The CDR3 region has the DNA TGTGCCAGCAGGGCAGGGGGAGCGTATAATTCACCCCTCCACTTT. Translating gives CASRAGGAYNSPLHF.

V and J are TRBV6-1 and TRBJ2-1, with D maybe TRBD1 (6 bases). Trimming pared 2 bases from V and 0 bases from J, leaving 14 bases between. Germline V CDR1 and CDR2: MNHNS, SASEGT. The CDR3 has 17 amino acids. Written as DNA, the CDR3 is TGTGCCAGCAGTGAAAGAGGGACAATGGGCTCCTACAATGAGCAGTTCTTC. Translating it yields CASSERGTMGSYNEQFF.

In nucleotides, the CDR3 is TGTGCCAGCCGCGGGGAGACCCAGTACTTC. This sequence encodes CASRGETQYF. The rearrangement joins TRBV7-2 to TRBJ2-5; D possibly corresponds to TRBD2 (5 bases). The CDR3 sequence is 10 residues long. CDR1 is SGHTA and CDR2 is FQGNSA in the germline V gene. V was clipped by 8 bases and J by 5 bases, with 6 bases between them.

The chain has TRBV6-5 and TRBJ2-2, with D hard to call. The CDR3 runs 14 residues. Trimming cost V 6 bases and J 7 bases, with 15 bases left between them. CDR1 and CDR2 (germline): MNHEY, SVGAGI. DNA of the CDR3: TGTGCCAGCAGAGTAATCTATGAGGACGGGGAGCTGTTTTTT. Amino acid sequence: CASRVIYEDGELFF.

This clone was detected once. The gene calls are TRBV9 and TRBJ2-3, with D possibly TRBD2 on 5 matching bases. Trimming removed 0 bases from V and 2 bases from J, with 16 bases in between. This CDR3 is built from 17 residues. Germline V gives CDR1 SGDLS, CDR2 YYNGEE. CDR3 sequence (DNA): TGTGCCAGCAGCGTAGAGGTGGGAGCCTTTACCACAGATACGCAGTATTTT. Translated, it gives CASSVEVGAFTTDTQYF.

This sequence joins TRBV4-1 and TRBJ2-7; D is ambiguous. This CDR3 contains 14 residues. Trimming cost V 1 base and J 3 bases, with 10 bases left between them. The V gene's germline CDR1 is MGHRA and CDR2 YSYEKL. The CDR3 region has the DNA TGCGCCAGCAGCCAAGTGGCAACAGACTACGAGCAGTACTTC. Protein: CASSQVATDYEQYF.

On this clone: Other nucleotide sequences from this sample produce the same CDR3. The chain has TRBV27 and TRBJ2-2; D is unclear. V lost 6 bases to trimming and J lost 1 base, with 6 bases between them. This CDR3 region has 13 residues. Germline V CDR1 and CDR2: MNHEY, SMNVEV (reference sequence). The CDR3 DNA reads TGTGCCAGCAGCTCAGTGAACACCGGGGAGCTGTTTTTT. Protein sequence: CASSSVNTGELFF.

V is TRBV7-2 and J is TRBJ1-2, with 7 positions matching TRBD1. This CDR3 spans 15 amino acids. From germline, CDR1 is SGHTA and CDR2 FQGNSA. After removal of 5 bases from V and 5 bases from J, the junction contained 11 bases not matched to a gene. CDR3 in amino acids: CASSPRQGPGYGYTF. The CDR3 nucleotides read TGTGCCAGCAGCCCCCGACAGGGCCCAGGATATGGCTACACCTTC.

The chain uses TRBV29-1 and TRBJ2-3, with 7 bases aligning to TRBD2. Trimming took 3 bases from V and 9 from J; bases not matched to a gene: 6. Per germline, CDR1 SQVTM and CDR2 ANQGSEA. The CDR3 runs to 12 residues. Here the CDR3 reads CSVEGGLGTQYF. Written as DNA, the CDR3 is TGCAGCGTTGAGGGGGGGTTAGGGACGCAGTATTTT.

The rearrangement uses TRBV4-2 and TRBJ1-5; tentative D call: TRBD1 (6 bases). The CDR3 runs 14 residues. Germline CDR1 and CDR2: LGHNA and YNFKEQ. V dropped 4 bases and J dropped 4 bases, with 11 bases sitting between them. As DNA, the CDR3 is TGTGCCAGCAGCCCAAACAGGGAAAATCAGCCCCAGCATTTT. Amino acids: CASSPNRENQPQHF.

This rearrangement joins TRBV6-1 to TRBJ2-2; TRBD1 matches 8 bases. Germline assignment: CDR1 MNHNS and CDR2 SASEGT. There are 15 residues in the CDR3. V lost 10 bases, J lost 6 bases, and 13 bases stayed unmatched. This CDR3 is CATKTQTGVAGELFF. CDR3 bases: TGTGCCACCAAAACCCAGACAGGGGTCGCCGGGGAGCTGTTTTTT.

V is TRBV6-5 and J is TRBJ1-2; D unresolved. Germline V CDR1 and CDR2: MNHEY, SVGAGI. The CDR3 contains 12 residues. V dropped 5 bases and J dropped 7 bases, with 11 bases sitting between them. The CDR3, as DNA: TGTGCCAGCAGTAAACATCGGAGTGGCTACACCTTC. This codes for CASSKHRSGYTF.

V usage is TRBV4-3 and J usage is TRBJ2-7; maybe TRBD1 (5 bases). The germline gives CDR1 LGHNA, CDR2 YSLEER. Trimming shortened V by 0 bases and J by 8 bases, and 29 bases separated the two germline ends. This CDR3 region has 19 residues. The CDR3 loop reads CASSQDMGFQGTLFVKQYF. In DNA form, the CDR3 reads TGCGCCAGCAGCCAAGATATGGGGTTCCAGGGCACCCTCTTTGTAAAGCAGTACTTC.

The chain joins TRBV13 to TRBJ2-7, with D perhaps TRBD2 (5 bases). The CDR3 runs to 12 residues. Trimming removed 5 bases at V and 1 base at J, with 6 bases between. Germline values: CDR1 PRHDT, CDR2 FYEKMQ (reference sequence). CDR3 DNA: TGTGCCAGCAGCGAGCGGTCCTACGAGCAGTACTTC. Encoded protein: CASSERSYEQYF.

The rearrangement links TRBV2 to TRBJ1-3, with a weak D call TRBD1 (6 bases). V gave up 1 base and J gave up 7 bases, with 8 bases separating them. This CDR3 comprises 13 residues. Germline CDR1 is SNHLY and CDR2 is FYNNEI. Here the CDR3 reads CASSEGTANTIYF. CDR3 sequence (DNA): TGTGCCAGCAGTGAAGGGACAGCGAACACCATATATTTT. Looking up the rest from reference TRBV2 and TRBJ1-3 gives the full variable domain: EPEVTQTPSHQVTQMGQEVILRCVPISNHLYFYWYRQILGQKVEFLVSFYNNEISEKSEIFDDQFSVERPDGSNFTLKIRSTKLEDSAMYFCASSEGTANTIYFGEGSWLTVV.

The J gene is TRBJ2-1, the V gene TRBV29-1; D is possibly TRBD1 (5 bases). The CDR3 consists of 14 residues. The germline gives CDR1 SQVTM, CDR2 ANQGSEA. Trimming left V 8 bases short and J 0 bases short, with 14 bases between. CDR3: CSHLQGNSYNEQFF. The CDR3 nucleotides are TGCAGCCACCTGCAGGGTAACTCCTACAATGAGCAGTTCTTC.

The V call is TRBV5-1, the J call TRBJ2-1; 10 nucleotides agree with TRBD2. This CDR3 contains 17 residues. Trimming at V came to 3 bases and at J to 4 bases, leaving 10 bases not matched to a gene. The germline gives CDR1 SGHRS, CDR2 YFSETQ. The CDR3 protein is CASSYLASGSPYNEQFF. The CDR3, as DNA: TGCGCCAGCAGCTACCTAGCTAGCGGGAGCCCATACAATGAGCAGTTCTTC.

This chain joins TRBV29-1 and TRBJ2-1; 7 bases are shared with TRBD1. This CDR3 region has 14 residues. V shed 7 bases, J shed 3 bases, and the junction held 9 bases outside the gene matches. The V gene's germline CDR1 is SQVTM and CDR2 ANQGSEA. CDR3: CSALADRNYNEQFF. In DNA form, the CDR3 reads TGCAGCGCCCTCGCGGACAGGAACTACAATGAGCAGTTCTTC.

This chain joins TRBV5-1 and TRBJ2-7; 11 bases are a match to TRBD2. V shed 4 bases and J 7 bases; nucleotides not matched to a gene: 13. Germline CDR1 SGHRS, CDR2 YFSETQ. The CDR3 loop spans 16 amino acids. The CDR3 DNA follows: TGCGCCAGCAGCAACGGACTACTAGCGGGAGCGAGTGAGCAGTACTTC. Its translation: CASSNGLLAGASEQYF.

The CDR3 DNA is TGTGCCACCAGCAGAGACCACCTTCAGAGGACAGGAAATGGCTACACCTTC. Protein sequence: CATSRDHLQRTGNGYTF. The chain couples TRBV15 to TRBJ1-2, with 7 bases matching TRBD1. Germline trimming cut 0 bases from V and 6 bases from J; bases unmatched to any gene: 13. CDR3 length: 17 amino acids. Germline loops: CDR1 LNHNV, CDR2 YYDKDF (reference sequence).